The clone carrying this T cell receptor beta chain came up many times. This specimen belongs to a study of spatial heterogeneity in lung cancer. Study information: Detection consistently yielded more beta chains than alpha chains.

Time point meaning: blood at routine non-recurrence follow-up after resection. In each case, whole RNA from tumor, nontumor lung or frozen PBMC was sequenced unsorted. TCRdb reprocessed the 5' RACE reads with MiXCR, giving one entry per CDR3 protein. The data hold around 120,000 distinct CDR3 sequences, with about 12% observed a single time. The sequencing here drew on PBMCs, taken at follow-up. The sequence was obtained from a male donor with early-stage non-small cell lung cancer.

The CDR3 DNA is TGTGCCAGCAGCTTAGCGGGCGGGAGCAATCAGCCCCAGCATTTT. Amino acids: CASSLAGGSNQPQHF. The chain uses TRBV7-2 and TRBJ1-5; D not resolved. V lost 0 bases to trimming and J lost 1 base, with 7 bases between them. The CDR3 is 15 amino acids. Germline V gene data show CDR1 as SGHTA and CDR2 as FQGNSA.